The clone carrying this TCR beta chain was detected once. Only in-frame clones appear in the TCRdb table, and some are missing; sequencing was by immunoSEQ multiplex PCR. The sample has about 70,000 clones; roughly 89% are singletons. Germline lookup yields CDR1 MDHEN and CDR2 SYDVKM. The CDR3 runs to 16 residues. V dropped 1 base and J dropped 8; count of bases not matched to a gene: 9. This record comes from a study of T cell responses to AZD1222 COVID-19 vaccine. The input for sequencing was peripheral blood, taken on day 0 of AZD1222 vaccination. V and J are TRBV28 and TRBJ2-3, with 10 bases matching TRBD2. This receptor was obtained from an adult in good health. The CDR3 DNA is TGTGCCAGCAGTTTATTTAGCGGGGGGCAGGTGGGTACGCAGTATTTT. Protein: CASSLFSGGQVGTQYF.